This note documents a single TCR beta chain sequence. Produced via immunoSEQ multiplex PCR; TCRdb's table is partial and in-frame only. The data show some 170,000 clones, about 79% seen once. The data belong to a study of blood T cell repertoires in COVID-19. Study information: The cDNA or gDNA used as material had been derived from T cells, B-cell-depleted T cells, or PBMCs.

Participant age was roughly 18 to 90 years, and participants resided in 20 to 30 US areas. Recovery among Cohort 3 donors was established by two negative PCRs, clearance, or symptom resolution. Looked up from germline, CDR1 is SGHTA and CDR2 is FQGNSA. The CDR3 spans 17 residues. Trimming removed 5 bases from V and 4 bases from J, with 18 bases in between. The V and J genes are TRBV7-2 and TRBJ2-6; D may be TRBD2 (5 bases). Sequenced sample: PBMCs or T cells enriched from blood (not recorded which). The sequence was collected from a man in his fifties or sixties who had recovered from COVID-19. CDR3 nucleotide sequence: TGTGCCAGCAGCCAATTCGCCCGAGGGTCCGGGGCCAACGTCCTGACTTTC. As protein: CASSQFARGSGANVLTF.